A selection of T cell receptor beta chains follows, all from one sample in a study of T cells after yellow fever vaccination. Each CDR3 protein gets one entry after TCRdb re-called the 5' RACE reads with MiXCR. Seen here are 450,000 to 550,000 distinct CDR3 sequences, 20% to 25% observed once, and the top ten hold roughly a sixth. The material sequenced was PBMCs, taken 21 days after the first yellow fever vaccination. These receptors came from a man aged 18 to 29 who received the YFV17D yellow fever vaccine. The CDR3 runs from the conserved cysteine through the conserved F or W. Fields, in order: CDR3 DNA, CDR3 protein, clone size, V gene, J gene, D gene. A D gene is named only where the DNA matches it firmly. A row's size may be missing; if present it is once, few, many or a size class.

TGTGCCAGCAGTTTACCCGGGTCAGGGGGAACCGGGGAGCTGTTTTTT	CASSLPGSGGTGELFF	NA	TRBV12-3/TRBV12-4	TRBJ2-2	TRBD1
TGTGCCAGCAGCCGGACTAGCGAGATCGCCAAAAACATTCAGTACTTC	CASSRTSEIAKNIQYF	NA	TRBV7-9	TRBJ2-4	TRBD2
TGCAGCCCAACAGGGGGGGGCTCCTACAATGAGCAGTTCTTC	CSPTGGGSYNEQFF	NA	TRBV20-1	TRBJ2-1	NA
TGCAGTGCTCTGATCCCCTCCAGGGGCACAGATTCACCCCTCCACTTT	CSALIPSRGTDSPLHF	once	TRBV20-1	TRBJ1-6	NA
TGTGCCAGCAGGGGGATGGCTGGGAATGAAAAACTGTTTTTT	CASRGMAGNEKLFF	NA	TRBV28	TRBJ1-4	NA
TGTGCCAGCAGCCTCTGGGGCCGGGGTACCTACGAGCAGTACTTC	CASSLWGRGTYEQYF	NA	TRBV7-2	TRBJ2-7	NA
TGTGCCTGGAGTGTCGGGAGTCAAGAGACCCAGTACTTC	CAWSVGSQETQYF	NA	TRBV30	TRBJ2-5	NA
TGTGCCAGCAGCGCCGCGGGGGACTCCTACAATGAGCAGTTCTTC	CASSAAGDSYNEQFF	NA	TRBV9	TRBJ2-1	TRBD2
TGCAGCGCCCTGCCATACGCCAAAAACATTCAGTACTTC	CSALPYAKNIQYF	NA	TRBV29-1	TRBJ2-4	NA
TGTGCCAGTTACAGGGCTCGGACAGATACGCAGTATTTT	CASYRARTDTQYF	NA	TRBV5-6	TRBJ2-3	NA
TGTGCCACCAGTGATTTCCGATCCGAGACAGGGCGTGGAGACACCGGGGAGCTGTTTTTT	CATSDFRSETGRGDTGELFF	few	TRBV24-1	TRBJ2-2	TRBD1
TGTGCCAGCAGCTTAGAGACAGGGGGAATTTGGCTAGGGGCCAACGTCCTGACTTTC	CASSLETGGIWLGANVLTF	many	TRBV7-8	TRBJ2-6	TRBD1
TGTGCCAGCAGCTTACTGAACTCTGGGGCCAACGTCCTGACTTTC	CASSLLNSGANVLTF	NA	TRBV7-8	TRBJ2-6	NA
TGCGCCAGCAGCCAGGCCGGGACAGGGGATTCACCCCTCCACTTT	CASSQAGTGDSPLHF	few	TRBV4-1	TRBJ1-6	TRBD1
TGTGCCAGCTCCGAGGGCGGGGGTACAGATACGCAGTATTTT	CASSEGGGTDTQYF	few	TRBV9	TRBJ2-3	TRBD2
TGTGCCAGCAGCTGGGACTACCAAGAGACCCAGTACTTC	CASSWDYQETQYF	few	TRBV11-3	TRBJ2-5	NA